This entry lists 9 T cell receptor beta chains sequenced from one sample in a study of blood T cell repertoires in COVID-19 (dated by TCRdb to about 2020). To prepare the library, the immunoSEQ multiplex PCR assay was applied. TCRdb re-hosts the immuneACCESS table, in-frame sequences only. Its copies lack some clones; in the studies checked, an unresolved V gene accounts for under half of them, and the cause for the rest is not known. This sample is represented by around 250,000 clones; around nine tenths of them were singletons. The top ten clones comprise approximately 8.2% of the sample. Sequenced material: peripheral blood. The receptors were gathered from a middle-aged man with active or convalescent COVID-19.

The gene calls are TRBV24-1 and TRBJ2-1; 14 bases map to TRBD2. After removal of 1 base from V and 5 bases from J, the junction contained 6 bases not matched to a gene. CDR1 is KGHDR, CDR2 SFDVKD, per germline. This CDR3 has 18 residues. The CDR3 loop is CATSDFGTSGSGNNEQFF. The CDR3, as DNA: TGTGCCACCAGTGATTTTGGGACTAGCGGGAGTGGGAACAATGAGCAGTTCTTC.

This clone is a singleton in its sample. One end of the junction fails to match germline, which may point to a read error. This rearrangement joins TRBV7-9 to TRBJ2-3; D uncertain. CDR3 length equals 13 residues. CDR1 and CDR2 from the germline V gene are SEHNR and FQNEAQ (reference sequence). In DNA, the CDR3 is TGTGCCAGCACCTTAGGCGGTGTAGATACGCAGTATTTT. Protein: CASTLGGVDTQYF.

V usage is TRBV19 and J usage is TRBJ2-1; TRBD2 might be the D (6 bases). V gave up 6 bases and J gave up 7 bases, with 22 bases separating them. This CDR3 contains 16 residues. The germline CDR1 and CDR2 sequences are LNHDA and SQIVND (reference sequence). CDR3 amino acids: CASSQPGLASVNEQFF. As DNA, the CDR3 is TGTGCCAGTAGCCAACCGGGACTGGCCTCGGTGAATGAGCAGTTCTTC.

V and J are TRBV30 and TRBJ1-5; 7 bases fit TRBD1. V was clipped by 0 bases and J by 6 bases; unmatched bases: 5. Germline CDR1 GTSNPN, CDR2 SVGIG (reference sequence). The CDR3 runs 14 residues. This CDR3 reads CAWSVRQGGQPQHF. CDR3 DNA sequence: TGTGCCTGGAGTGTTCGACAGGGAGGTCAGCCCCAGCATTTT.

Here the CDR3 reads CASRVSPGSYEQYF. In nucleotides, the CDR3 is TGCGCCAGCAGGGTATCCCCAGGCTCCTACGAGCAGTACTTC. The chain uses TRBV5-1 and TRBJ2-7; D unclear. CDR3 size: 14 residues. Germline V CDR1 and CDR2: SGHRS, YFSETQ. V was clipped by 5 bases and J by 0 bases, with 12 bases between them. Looking up the rest from reference TRBV5-1 and TRBJ2-7 gives the full variable domain: KAGVTQTPRYLIKTRGQQVTLSCSPISGHRSVSWYQQTPGQGLQFLFEYFSETQRNKGNFPGRFSGRQFSNSRSEMNVSTLELGDSALYLCASRVSPGSYEQYFGPGTRLTVT.

V is TRBV2 and J is TRBJ2-3; 9 nucleotides agree with TRBD2. The germline gives CDR1 SNHLY, CDR2 FYNNEI. V was pared by 4 bases and J by 4 bases, with 6 bases of the junction left unmatched. The CDR3 covers 15 residues. As DNA, the CDR3 is TGTGCCAGCAGTGGCCCTAGCGGGGTGCCAGATACGCAGTATTTT. Its protein is CASSGPSGVPDTQYF.

This chain links TRBV4-2 with TRBJ2-1; D possibly corresponds to TRBD2 (8 bases). Looked up from germline, CDR1 is LGHNA and CDR2 is YNFKEQ. Trimming removed 4 bases at V and 8 bases at J, with 12 bases between. This CDR3 contains 13 residues. CDR3 in DNA: TGTGCCAGCAGCCTTAGCGGGACAGATGAGCAGTTCTTC. Translation: CASSLSGTDEQFF.

This rearrangement joins TRBV2 to TRBJ2-3; 8 bases agree with TRBD2. J was trimmed by 3 bases and V by 4 bases; bases with no gene match: 6. There are 15 residues in the CDR3. Germline V gene data show CDR1 as SNHLY and CDR2 as FYNNEI. CDR3 DNA sequence: TGTGCCAGCAGTGCCCAAGCGGGAGAGACAGATACGCAGTATTTT. Protein sequence: CASSAQAGETDTQYF. The whole variable domain, filled in from reference TRBV2 and TRBJ2-3, reads EPEVTQTPSHQVTQMGQEVILRCVPISNHLYFYWYRQILGQKVEFLVSFYNNEISEKSEIFDDQFSVERPDGSNFTLKIRSTKLEDSAMYFCASSAQAGETDTQYFGPGTRLTVL.

V gene TRBV6-1 combines with J gene TRBJ2-7; 8 nucleotides align to TRBD2. V shed 4 bases and J 0 bases; nucleotides not matched to a gene: 5. The CDR3 runs to 15 residues. The germline V gene has CDR1 MNHNS and CDR2 SASEGT. For the CDR3, the DNA is TGTGCCAGCAGTGGGATCCGGGGGGGCTCCTACGAGCAGTACTTC. Protein product: CASSGIRGGSYEQYF.